The 32 T cell receptor beta chains below come from one sample, sequenced in a study of T cell repertoires in cytomegalovirus infection. Their specific antigens are unknown. MiXCR, run by TCRdb on the reads, gives a single entry per CDR3 protein. The table has tens of thousands of distinct CDR3 sequences, 20% to 30% seen once. Specimen: CD8+ T cells from cultured PBMCs, collected from culture after CMV antigen stimulation. These receptor sequences come from a human donor in good health (CMV status not recorded). Some clones in this sample may be carry-over from other donors' samples.

This chain connects TRBV24-1 to TRBJ2-7; D uncertain. CDR3 size: 13 residues. V was trimmed by 3 bases and J by 1 base, leaving 6 bases between them. Germline lookup yields CDR1 KGHDR and CDR2 SFDVKD. The CDR3 loop is CATSDPVSYEQYF. In DNA, the CDR3 is TGTGCCACCAGTGATCCGGTATCCTACGAGCAGTACTTC.

The CDR3 nucleotides read TGTGCCAGCAGCGTAGCCGACAGGGTGCATTCACCCCTCCACTTT. Its translation is CASSVADRVHSPLHF. J is TRBJ1-6 and V is TRBV9; 7 bases align to TRBD1. The V and J ends lost 0 bases and 8 bases, in that order; junction bases with no gene match: 5. There are 15 residues in the CDR3. Germline CDR1 reads SGDLS; CDR2 reads YYNGEE. Drawing the rest from reference TRBV9 and TRBJ1-6, the complete variable domain is DSGVTQTPKHLITATGQRVTLRCSPRSGDLSVYWYQQSLDQGLQFLIQYYNGEERAKGNILERFSAQQFPDLHSELNLSSLELGDSALYFCASSVADRVHSPLHFGNGTRLTVT.

There are many counts of this clonotype. The V gene is TRBV27, the J gene TRBJ2-7; 7 nucleotides match TRBD1. Trimming at V came to 5 bases and at J to 1 base, leaving 8 bases not matched to a gene. Germline CDR1 reads MNHEY; CDR2 reads SMNVEV (reference sequence). This CDR3 is built from 15 residues. The chain's CDR3 is CASSPDRDLSYEQYF. As DNA, the CDR3 is TGTGCCAGCAGTCCCGACAGGGACCTTTCCTACGAGCAGTACTTC.

Only a few counts were recorded for this clonotype. The CDR3 is CASSSGDTQYF. DNA for the CDR3: TGTGCCAGCAGCTCCGGGGATACGCAGTATTTT. The chain is built from TRBV9 and TRBJ2-3; no firm D call. CDR3 size: 11 residues. V was cut by 4 bases and J by 6 bases, with 6 bases left in between. Looked up from germline, CDR1 is SGDLS and CDR2 is YYNGEE. Filled out from reference TRBV9 and TRBJ2-3, the complete variable domain reads DSGVTQTPKHLITATGQRVTLRCSPRSGDLSVYWYQQSLDQGLQFLIQYYNGEERAKGNILERFSAQQFPDLHSELNLSSLELGDSALYFCASSSGDTQYFGPGTRLTVL.

The chain recombines TRBV2 with TRBJ2-5; the D gene could be TRBD1 or TRBD2 (5 bases each). Germline V gene lookup returns CDR1 SNHLY and CDR2 FYNNEI. The CDR3 extends over 14 amino acids. With 1 base removed from V and 3 bases from J, the gap between germline ends came to 9 bases. The DNA of the CDR3 is TGTGCCAGCAGTGAAGGGGTGGGGGAAGAGACCCAGTACTTC. It yields the protein CASSEGVGEETQYF.

The chain carries TRBV18 and TRBJ2-3, with 13 nucleotides matching TRBD2. This CDR3 has 15 amino acids. J gave up 3 bases and V 3 bases, and 0 bases lay outside the gene matches. Germline V gives CDR1 KGHSH, CDR2 LQKENI. The CDR3 coding sequence is TGTGCCAGCTCACCGACTAGCGGGAGGACAGATACGCAGTATTTT. Its translation: CASSPTSGRTDTQYF.

The CDR3 loop reads CASSPPDGTHIDTQYF. The CDR3 nucleotides are TGTGCCAGCAGCCCCCCGGACGGGACCCACATAGATACGCAGTATTTT. V gene TRBV14 combines with J gene TRBJ2-3; D is perhaps TRBD1 or TRBD2 (5 bases each). CDR1 is SGHDN and CDR2 is FVKESK in the germline V gene. The V and J ends lost 4 bases and 5 bases respectively, with 19 bases between them. The length of the CDR3 is 16 residues.

This clonotype was counted only a few times. The chain carries TRBV5-1 and TRBJ1-1, with 7 bases lining up with TRBD1. V lost 5 bases, J lost 1 base, and 5 bases stayed unmatched. The V gene's germline CDR1 is SGHRS and CDR2 YFSETQ. There are 14 residues in the CDR3. CDR3 region: CASRTTGANTEAFF. CDR3 in DNA: TGCGCCAGCAGAACCACAGGGGCGAACACTGAAGCTTTCTTT.

This clonotype was seen a handful of times. The genes are TRBV7-3 and TRBJ2-7; possible D gene TRBD1, 6 bases. The CDR3 consists of 15 residues. The V gene's germline CDR1 is SGHTA and CDR2 FQGTGA. V lost 3 bases and J 0 bases, leaving 12 bases between the germline ends. CDR3 sequence reads: CASSLETGSSYEQYF. CDR3 in DNA: TGTGCCAGCAGCTTGGAAACAGGGAGCTCCTACGAGCAGTACTTC.

This clonotype was observed many times. V usage is TRBV4-1 and J usage is TRBJ1-5, with unresolved D. There are 16 residues in the CDR3. The germline V gene encodes CDR1 MGHRA and CDR2 YSYEKL. Trimming pared 0 bases from V and 0 bases from J, leaving 9 bases between. CDR3 DNA sequence: TGCGCCAGCAGCCAAGATTCGGGAAATAGCAATCAGCCCCAGCATTTT. Amino acids: CASSQDSGNSNQPQHF.

This clonotype was counted a few times. This sequence joins TRBV10-3 and TRBJ2-3, with TRBD1 matching 10 bases. Trimming at V came to 2 bases and at J to 4 bases, leaving 6 bases not matched to a gene. The CDR3 extends over 16 amino acids. CDR1 and CDR2 from the germline V gene are ENHRY and SYGVKD. CDR3 sequence: CAISEEGGTGADTQYF. The CDR3 DNA reads as TGTGCCATCAGTGAGGAGGGGGGGACAGGGGCAGATACGCAGTATTTT.

The chain has TRBV9 and TRBJ2-7; 7 bases map to TRBD2. Germline loops: CDR1 SGDLS, CDR2 YYNGEE. J gave up 4 bases and V 4 bases, and 11 bases lay outside the gene matches. This CDR3 region has 15 residues. CDR3 DNA: TGTGCCAGCAGCCCTTTGGGGGGGGGGTCTTACGAGCAGTACTTC. Translation gives CASSPLGGGSYEQYF.

This clonotype was counted a few times. The rearrangement uses TRBV19 and TRBJ1-5; a possible D gene is TRBD1 (5 bases). Germline CDR1 reads LNHDA; CDR2 reads SQIVND (reference sequence). V was clipped by 5 bases and J by 6 bases, with 14 bases between them. The CDR3 is made up of 14 amino acids. The CDR3 sequence is CASSERAGRQPQHF. The CDR3 DNA is TGTGCCAGTAGTGAAAGGGCAGGGCGTCAGCCCCAGCATTTT.

In its sample, this clonotype was seen many times. The chain carries TRBV6-2 or TRBV6-3 and TRBJ2-1, with D unclear. Per germline, CDR1 MNHEY and CDR2 SVGEGT. The V and J ends lost 2 bases and 7 bases respectively, with 9 bases between them. This CDR3 contains 13 residues. The CDR3 sequence is CASSYPLGNEQFF. CDR3 DNA sequence: TGTGCCAGCAGTTACCCCTTGGGGAATGAGCAGTTCTTC.

The chain employs TRBV6-2 or TRBV6-3 and TRBJ1-1; possibly TRBD1 for D (6 bases). V was clipped by 6 bases and J by 4 bases, with 12 bases between them. The CDR3 is 13 amino acids. Germline CDR1 MNHEY, CDR2 SVGEGT. The DNA for the CDR3 is TGTGCCAGCAGATTAAGGGGGTCCACTGAAGCTTTCTTT. Its protein product is CASRLRGSTEAFF.

The rearrangement joins TRBV6-2 or TRBV6-3 to TRBJ2-1, with D tentatively TRBD2 (6 bases). V gave up 6 bases and J gave up 0 bases, with 18 bases separating them. The CDR3 is 17 residues long. The germline V gene has CDR1 MNHEY and CDR2 SVGEGT. The CDR3 reads CASSSLGDSSSYNEQFF. CDR3 bases: TGTGCCAGCAGCTCCTTAGGGGACTCGAGCTCCTACAATGAGCAGTTCTTC.

This chain connects TRBV2 to TRBJ1-4; D unresolved. The germline CDR1 and CDR2 sequences are SNHLY and FYNNEI. The CDR3 runs to 14 residues. V lost 6 bases and J 7 bases, leaving 15 bases between the germline ends. CDR3 residues: CASRGTLAGEKLFF. The CDR3 nucleotides read TGTGCCAGCAGGGGAACCCTAGCAGGTGAAAAACTGTTTTTT.

The CDR3 bases are TGTGCCAGCAGCGATAGCGGGAGGTCAGATACGCAGTATTTT. Translation: CASSDSGRSDTQYF. This chain links TRBV9 with TRBJ2-3; 10 bases line up with TRBD2. CDR3 size: 14 residues. From germline, CDR1 is SGDLS and CDR2 YYNGEE. The ends lost 3 bases at V and 4 bases at J; junction bases unmatched: 2.

The CDR3 DNA follows: TGTGCCACCATGGACCGCTCTGGAAACACCATATATTTT. Translation gives CATMDRSGNTIYF. V and J are TRBV10-3 and TRBJ1-3; D uncertain. V dropped 10 bases and J dropped 0 bases, with 10 bases sitting between them. The CDR3 length is 13 residues. The germline CDR1 and CDR2 sequences are ENHRY and SYGVKD.

The V gene is TRBV11-3, the J gene TRBJ1-3; no firm D call. V was shortened by 7 bases and J by 4 bases, with 17 bases between the two germline ends. Germline V lookup: CDR1 SGHNT, CDR2 YENEEA. The CDR3 extends over 15 amino acids. The DNA of the CDR3 is TGTGCCAGCACCGACGGCGCGGTATCAGGAAACACCATATATTTT. It yields the protein CASTDGAVSGNTIYF.

At least ten counts were recorded for this clonotype. The gene calls are TRBV5-6 and TRBJ1-1; possible D gene TRBD1, 5 bases. The CDR3 has 15 amino acids. V was trimmed by 0 bases and J by 4 bases, leaving 13 bases between them. Germline V CDR1 and CDR2: SGHDT, YYEEEE. Here the CDR3 reads CASSLGRAGSTEAFF. The CDR3 nucleotides read TGTGCCAGCAGCTTGGGCAGGGCAGGGAGCACTGAAGCTTTCTTT.

Only a few counts were recorded for this clonotype. The chain combines TRBV7-8 with TRBJ1-3; possible D gene TRBD1, 5 bases. V was pared by 5 bases and J by 1 base, with 15 bases between. The length of the CDR3 is 16 residues. The germline CDR1 and CDR2 sequences are SGHVS and FQNEAQ. The CDR3, as DNA: TGTGCCAGCAGCCCCCACGGGGGGGAGTCTGGAAACACCATATATTTT. It is translated as CASSPHGGESGNTIYF.

This clonotype showed up many times. The chain couples TRBV4-1 to TRBJ1-2, with D unclear. V dropped 1 base and J dropped 3 bases, with 21 bases sitting between them. CDR3 length equals 18 residues. Germline CDR1 is MGHRA and CDR2 is YSYEKL. The CDR3 bases are TGCGCCAGCAGCCAAGTAGCCATAGGGCTCGTTTCCCACTATGGCTACACCTTC. It translates to CASSQVAIGLVSHYGYTF.

This clonotype was seen at least ten times. CDR3 nucleotides: TGTGCCACCAAGAAGAGACCGAGATCAGAATTCTACGAGCAGTACTTC. Protein: CATKKRPRSEFYEQYF. The gene calls are TRBV24-1 and TRBJ2-7; D gene uncertain. The V gene's germline CDR1 is KGHDR and CDR2 SFDVKD. The CDR3 consists of 16 residues. Between the trimmed V and J ends, which lost 8 bases and 3 bases, there was a span of 22 bases.

A remark on this clonotype: No conserved phenylalanine or tryptophan ends this CDR3, so it is likely a read error. The V and J genes are TRBV6-2 or TRBV6-3 and TRBJ2-7, with D possibly being TRBD1 (6 bases). CDR3 length equals 14 residues. The germline V gene has CDR1 MNHEY and CDR2 SVGEGT. V was pared by 0 bases and J by 9 bases, with 15 bases between. The CDR3 is CASSYSRTAFGQYL. Here the CDR3 DNA reads TGTGCCAGCAGTTACTCAAGGACAGCCTTCGGGCAGTACTTG.

The genes are TRBV30 and TRBJ2-5; the match to TRBD2 covers 10 bases. Germline V lookup: CDR1 GTSNPN, CDR2 SVGIG (reference sequence). The CDR3 contains 15 residues. The CDR3 coding sequence is TGTGCTTTGAGCGGGAGGGCCGGGAAGAGAGAGACCCAGTACTTC. Translating it yields CALSGRAGKRETQYF.

The chain is built from TRBV27 and TRBJ1-6; D not certain. The germline V gene encodes CDR1 MNHEY and CDR2 SMNVEV (reference sequence). V lost 5 bases to trimming and J lost 9 bases, with 8 bases between them. This CDR3 is 12 amino acids long. For the CDR3, the DNA is TGTGCCAGCAGTCCCGGGATTTCACCCCTCCACTTT. Amino acid sequence: CASSPGISPLHF.

The chain links TRBV6-6 to TRBJ2-2; D remains ambiguous. Trimming took off 6 bases at V and 4 bases at J, with 6 bases between the two ends. Germline-derived CDR1 and CDR2 are MNHNY and SVGAGI (reference sequence). The CDR3 length is 12 residues. Here the CDR3 reads CASSSPTGELFF. The CDR3 DNA follows: TGTGCCAGCAGCTCACCCACCGGGGAGCTGTTTTTT.

This clonotype was recorded a few times. The CDR3 loop is CASSYWGTGQRNQPQHF. The CDR3 region has the DNA TGTGCCAGCAGTTACTGGGGGACGGGACAGAGGAATCAGCCCCAGCATTTT. The chain has TRBV6-2 or TRBV6-3 and TRBJ1-5, with TRBD1 matching over 7 bases. The CDR3 loop spans 17 amino acids. From germline, CDR1 is MNHEY and CDR2 SVGEGT. V shed 1 base, J shed 4 bases, and the junction held 10 bases outside the gene matches.

This clonotype showed up just a few times. This chain uses TRBV7-3 with TRBJ2-3; D is unresolved. V lost 2 bases and J lost 0, with 9 bases in between. CDR1 is SGHTA and CDR2 is FQGTGA in the germline V gene. The CDR3 has 15 amino acids. This CDR3 is CASSLYGTSTDTQYF. The CDR3 nucleotides are TGTGCCAGCAGCTTATACGGAACTAGCACAGATACGCAGTATTTT.

This clonotype was detected only a few times. The chain employs TRBV2 and TRBJ2-7, with D possibly being TRBD1 or TRBD2 (5 bases each). CDR3 length equals 14 residues. V gave up 4 bases and J gave up 1 base, with 11 bases separating them. Germline V gene sequence: CDR1 SNHLY, CDR2 FYNNEI. In nucleotides, the CDR3 is TGTGCCAGCAGTGTATATGGGGGATCCTACGAGCAGTACTTC. The encoded protein is CASSVYGGSYEQYF.

This clonotype was seen a few times. The chain has TRBV4-3 and TRBJ2-7, with D perhaps TRBD1 (6 bases). Germline lookup yields CDR1 LGHNA and CDR2 YSLEER. CDR3 length equals 13 residues. The V end was cut by 0 bases, the J end by 10 bases, with 13 bases between. DNA for the CDR3: TGCGCCAGCAGCCAAGATCTGGGCAGGGGCCAGTACTTC. Its translation is CASSQDLGRGQYF.